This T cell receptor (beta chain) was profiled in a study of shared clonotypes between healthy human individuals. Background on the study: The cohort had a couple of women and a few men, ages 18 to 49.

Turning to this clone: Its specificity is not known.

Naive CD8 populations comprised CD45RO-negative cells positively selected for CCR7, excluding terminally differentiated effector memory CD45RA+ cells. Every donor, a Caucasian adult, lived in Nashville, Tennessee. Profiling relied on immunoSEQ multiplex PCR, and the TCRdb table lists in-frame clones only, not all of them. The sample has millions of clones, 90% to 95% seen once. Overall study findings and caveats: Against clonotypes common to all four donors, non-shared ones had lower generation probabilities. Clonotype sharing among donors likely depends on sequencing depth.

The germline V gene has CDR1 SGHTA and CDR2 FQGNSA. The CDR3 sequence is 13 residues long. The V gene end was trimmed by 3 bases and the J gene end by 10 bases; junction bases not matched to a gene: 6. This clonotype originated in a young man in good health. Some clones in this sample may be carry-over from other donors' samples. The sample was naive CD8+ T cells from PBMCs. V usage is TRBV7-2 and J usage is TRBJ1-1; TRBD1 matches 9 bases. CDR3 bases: TGTGCCAGCAGCTTCTGGGACAGGGTAAGAGCTTTCTTT. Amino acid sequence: CASSFWDRVRAFF.